These 14 T cell receptor beta chains share one sample of origin, sequenced in a study of cytomegalovirus exposure and HLA in healthy donors. The PCR contained 60 Vbeta and 13 Jbeta primers. The table came from immunoSEQ multiplex PCR; TCRdb's copy has only in-frame clones and leaves some out. The sample gives under 200,000 clones, approximately 77% of which show up once; over 2.5% is in the top ten. Sequencing input: PBMCs. The receptor source for this set is a female donor in good health and CMV-seronegative.

The V gene is TRBV29-1, the J gene TRBJ2-3; TRBD2 matches 9 bases. V shed 4 bases, J shed 4 bases, and the junction held 9 bases outside the gene matches. CDR1 and CDR2 (germline): SQVTM, ANQGSEA. This CDR3 region has 15 residues. The CDR3 nucleotides read TGCAGCGTTGGGAAAATAGTAGCGGGAGCAGATACGCAGTATTTT. Protein product: CSVGKIVAGADTQYF.

V usage is TRBV7-2 and J usage is TRBJ2-7; the match to TRBD2 covers 7 bases. The germline V gene encodes CDR1 SGHTA and CDR2 FQGNSA. The CDR3 runs 14 residues. V trimming: 5 bases; J trimming: 7 bases; junction bases outside the gene matches: 11. The CDR3 DNA reads TGTGCCAGCAGCCCCGTGGGGAGGGCCGGGGAGCAGTACTTC. Translation: CASSPVGRAGEQYF.

This chain connects TRBV9 to TRBJ2-7, with 10 bases lining up with TRBD1. This CDR3 is 15 amino acids long. CDR1 and CDR2 from the germline V gene are SGDLS and YYNGEE. After removal of 0 bases from V and 4 bases from J, the junction contained 4 bases not matched to a gene. CDR3 protein: CASSVVPGQGYEQYF. CDR3 DNA: TGTGCCAGCAGCGTAGTTCCGGGACAGGGGTACGAGCAGTACTTC. The full variable domain, its missing parts supplied by reference TRBV9 and TRBJ2-7, is DSGVTQTPKHLITATGQRVTLRCSPRSGDLSVYWYQQSLDQGLQFLIQYYNGEERAKGNILERFSAQQFPDLHSELNLSSLELGDSALYFCASSVVPGQGYEQYFGPGTRLTVT.

The chain employs TRBV20-1 and TRBJ1-1; 9 bases agree with TRBD1. Germline V CDR1 and CDR2: DFQATT, SNEGSKA (reference sequence). The CDR3 extends over 11 amino acids. CDR3 in amino acids: CGGQGNTEAFF. CDR3 nucleotide sequence: TGCGGGGGACAGGGGAACACTGAAGCTTTCTTT.

The count of this clone is one. The chain recombines TRBV6-1 with TRBJ2-3, with TRBD2 identical over 7 bases. This CDR3 is 14 amino acids long. The germline V gene encodes CDR1 MNHNS and CDR2 SASEGT. Trimming at V came to 7 bases and at J to 5 bases, leaving 9 bases not matched to a gene. The DNA of the CDR3 is TGTGCCAGCAAGGGCGGCGGGAGTGGAGATACGCAGTATTTT. This encodes CASKGGGSGDTQYF.

The rearrangement links TRBV6-6 to TRBJ2-4, with a possible D match to TRBD2 (5 bases). From germline, CDR1 is MNHNY and CDR2 SVGAGI (reference sequence). This CDR3 has 13 residues. Trimming shortened V by 10 bases and J by 1 base, and 11 bases separated the two germline ends. This CDR3 reads CATSPGAKNIQYF. The CDR3 DNA follows: TGTGCCACCTCGCCGGGGGCCAAAAACATTCAGTACTTC.

The chain carries TRBV28 and TRBJ2-7; TRBD2 is a possible D gene (6 bases). The CDR3 runs to 13 residues. CDR1 and CDR2 (germline): MDHEN, SYDVKM. Deletions cut 7 bases from V and 2 bases from J, with 12 bases between. CDR3 region: CASTAGPTYEQYF. The CDR3 nucleotides are TGTGCCAGCACCGCGGGACCGACCTACGAGCAGTACTTC.

This sequence joins TRBV6-5 and TRBJ1-5; D not certain. The germline gives CDR1 MNHEY, CDR2 SVGAGI. Trimming took off 2 bases at V and 7 bases at J, with 12 bases between the two ends. CDR3 length: 14 residues. CDR3 sequence (DNA): TGTGCCAGCAGTTACGCACACGCGGGGCAGCCCCAGCATTTT. Translation gives CASSYAHAGQPQHF.

This clone has a single count. The J gene is TRBJ1-4, the V gene TRBV7-3, with no clear D. The germline V gene has CDR1 SGHTA and CDR2 FQGTGA. The CDR3 is 13 residues long. Between the trimmed V and J ends, which lost 0 bases and 11 bases, there was a span of 10 bases. CDR3 protein: CASSLTAGGKLFF. The CDR3 DNA sequence: TGTGCCAGCAGCTTAACGGCGGGAGGGAAACTGTTTTTT. The whole variable domain, filled in from reference TRBV7-3 and TRBJ1-4, reads GAGVSQTPSNKVTEKGKYVELRCDPISGHTALYWYRQSLGQGPEFLIYFQGTGAADDSGLPNDRFFAVRPEGSVSTLKIQRTERGDSAVYLCASSLTAGGKLFFGSGTQLSVL.

The CDR3: CATNIAGPAYNEQFF. As DNA, the CDR3 is TGTGCCACCAACATAGCGGGACCAGCTTACAATGAGCAGTTCTTC. The rearrangement uses TRBV15 and TRBJ2-1; 8 bases are shared with TRBD2. V dropped 7 bases and J dropped 4; count of bases not matched to a gene: 9. Looked up from germline, CDR1 is LNHNV and CDR2 is YYDKDF (reference sequence). The CDR3 is 15 amino acids.

This sequence joins TRBV10-1 and TRBJ2-2, with 10 bases lining up with TRBD2. CDR1 and CDR2 from the germline V gene are WNHNN and SYGVQD (reference sequence). This CDR3 contains 16 residues. J was trimmed by 6 bases and V by 3 bases; bases with no gene match: 7. The CDR3 DNA sequence: TGCGCCAGCAGTGAATGGAGCGGGGGGGCCTCCGGGGAGCTGTTTTTT. This codes for CASSEWSGGASGELFF.

The chain's CDR3 is CASSLNPRDRGFNEQFF. The CDR3 DNA is TGCGCCAGCAGCTTGAACCCCCGGGACAGGGGTTTCAATGAGCAGTTCTTC. The chain has TRBV5-1 and TRBJ2-1; TRBD1 agrees at 10 bases. The CDR3 spans 17 residues. J lost 6 bases, V lost 1 base, and 10 bases had no gene match. Per germline, CDR1 SGHRS and CDR2 YFSETQ. Combining the CDR3 with reference TRBV5-1 and TRBJ2-1 gives the whole variable domain KAGVTQTPRYLIKTRGQQVTLSCSPISGHRSVSWYQQTPGQGLQFLFEYFSETQRNKGNFPGRFSGRQFSNSRSEMNVSTLELGDSALYLCASSLNPRDRGFNEQFFGPGTRLTVL.

The V and J genes are TRBV2 and TRBJ2-5; D unclear. Looked up from germline, CDR1 is SNHLY and CDR2 is FYNNEI. Trimming removed 8 bases at V and 2 bases at J, with 15 bases between. The CDR3 is 14 amino acids. CDR3 protein: CASETDGKQETQYF. The CDR3 DNA reads TGTGCCAGCGAAACAGACGGTAAACAAGAGACCCAGTACTTC.

The rearrangement joins TRBV9 to TRBJ1-5; no clear D gene. CDR1 SGDLS and CDR2 YYNGEE come from the germline V gene. The CDR3 consists of 17 residues. Deletions cut 3 bases from V and 0 bases from J, with 16 bases between. The CDR3 nucleotides read TGTGCCAGCAGCGGAGGCCCTCTTCCCTTTAGCAATCAGCCCCAGCATTTT. Translating it yields CASSGGPLPFSNQPQHF. The whole variable domain, filled in from reference TRBV9 and TRBJ1-5, reads DSGVTQTPKHLITATGQRVTLRCSPRSGDLSVYWYQQSLDQGLQFLIQYYNGEERAKGNILERFSAQQFPDLHSELNLSSLELGDSALYFCASSGGPLPFSNQPQHFGDGTRLSIL.